The source of this TCR beta chain is a study of cytomegalovirus exposure and HLA in healthy donors. The PCR was carried out with 60 Vbeta primers and 13 Jbeta primers. Assay used: immunoSEQ multiplex PCR; TCRdb lists only in-frame clones, some missing. The sample holds roughly 140,000 clones, roughly 74% seen once. V lost 5 bases to trimming and J lost 9 bases; unmatched junction nucleotides: 7. The germline gives CDR1 SQVTM, CDR2 ANQGSEA. The CDR3 length is 13 residues. Details on this clone: Its antigen is still unknown.

Study-wide results and caveats: TCR beta chain V- and J-gene trimming was linked, in a later analysis, to a missense variant in DCLRE1C. Rarity characterized most TCR sequences, yet some public TCRs appeared in many donors. A later analysis associated some 16,000 TCR beta sequences with HLA alleles at a 0.05 false discovery rate. No immune exposure information besides CMV serostatus was available.

The chain is built from TRBV29-1 and TRBJ2-1; TRBD2 agrees at 10 bases. This sequence originates from a middle-aged woman in good health and CMV-seropositive. Sample: PBMCs. The CDR3 loop is CSVTSGRAGEQFF. The CDR3 nucleotides read TGCAGCGTTACCAGCGGGAGGGCCGGTGAGCAGTTCTTC.